This TCR beta chain derives from a study of shared clonotypes between healthy human individuals. The germline CDR1 and CDR2 sequences are SGHTA and FQGNSA. The J segment lost 4 bases and the V segment lost 5 bases, leaving 9 bases of the junction unmatched. This CDR3 comprises 17 residues. Only in-frame clones appear in the TCRdb table, and some are missing; sequencing was by immunoSEQ multiplex PCR. The sample consists of 2 million to 2.5 million clones, approximately 95% of them appearing once. Sequences were obtained from naive CD4+ T cells sorted from blood. Subset described: CD45RA+ positively selected. The chain employs TRBV7-2 and TRBJ2-5; TRBD2 matches at 14 bases. The receptor comes from a man between 18 and 35 years old in good health. Written as DNA, the CDR3 is TGTGCCAGCAGCCTCGGGACTAGCGGGAGTGGTGGAGAGACCCAGTACTTC. Protein sequence: CASSLGTSGSGGETQYF.